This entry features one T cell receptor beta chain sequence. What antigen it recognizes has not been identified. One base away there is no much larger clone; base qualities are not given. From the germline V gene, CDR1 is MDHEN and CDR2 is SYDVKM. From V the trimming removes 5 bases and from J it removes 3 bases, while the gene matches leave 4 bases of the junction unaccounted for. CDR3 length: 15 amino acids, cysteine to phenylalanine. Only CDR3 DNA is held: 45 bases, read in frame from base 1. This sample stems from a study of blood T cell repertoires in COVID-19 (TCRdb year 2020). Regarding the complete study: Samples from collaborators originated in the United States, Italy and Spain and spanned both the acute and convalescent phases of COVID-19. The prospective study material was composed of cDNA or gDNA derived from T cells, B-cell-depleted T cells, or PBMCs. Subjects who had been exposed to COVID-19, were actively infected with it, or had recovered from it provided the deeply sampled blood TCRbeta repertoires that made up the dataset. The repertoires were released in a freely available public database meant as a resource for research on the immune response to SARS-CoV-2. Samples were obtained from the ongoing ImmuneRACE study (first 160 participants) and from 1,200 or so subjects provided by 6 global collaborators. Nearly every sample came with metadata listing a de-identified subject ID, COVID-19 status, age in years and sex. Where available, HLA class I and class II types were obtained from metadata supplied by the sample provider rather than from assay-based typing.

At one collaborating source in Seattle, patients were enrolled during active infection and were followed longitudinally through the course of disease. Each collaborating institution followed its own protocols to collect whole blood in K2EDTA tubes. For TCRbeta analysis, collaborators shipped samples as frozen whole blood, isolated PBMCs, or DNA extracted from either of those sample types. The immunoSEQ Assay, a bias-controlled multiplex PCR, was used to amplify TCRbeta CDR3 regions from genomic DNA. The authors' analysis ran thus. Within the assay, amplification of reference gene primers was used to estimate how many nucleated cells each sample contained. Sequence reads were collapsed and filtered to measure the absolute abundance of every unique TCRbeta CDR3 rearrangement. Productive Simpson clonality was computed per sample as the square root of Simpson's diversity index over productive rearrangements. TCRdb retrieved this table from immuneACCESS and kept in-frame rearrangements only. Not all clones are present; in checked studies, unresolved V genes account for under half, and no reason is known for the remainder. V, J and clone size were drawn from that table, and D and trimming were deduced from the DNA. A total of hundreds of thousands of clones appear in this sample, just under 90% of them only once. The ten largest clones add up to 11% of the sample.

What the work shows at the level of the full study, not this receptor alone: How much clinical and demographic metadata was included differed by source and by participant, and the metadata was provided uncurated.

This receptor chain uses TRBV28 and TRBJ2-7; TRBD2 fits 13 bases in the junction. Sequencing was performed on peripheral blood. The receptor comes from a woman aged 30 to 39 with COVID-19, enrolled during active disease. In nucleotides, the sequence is TGTGCCAGCAGTCAAAGGACTAGCGGGGGCTACGAGCAGTACTTC. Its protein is CASSQRTSGGYEQYF.